Below are 32 T cell receptor beta chains sequenced from a single sample in a study of blood T cell repertoires in COVID-19 (dated by TCRdb to 2019 to 2021). The library came from the immunoSEQ multiplex PCR assay. TCRdb provides this immuneACCESS table in a form limited to in-frame rearrangements. Some clones are lacking; in checked studies, under half of them reflect an unresolved V gene, and why the rest are absent is not known. This sample comprises around 120,000 clones, around 63% of them detected only once. The ten most abundant clones make up 2% to 2.5% of the sample. Sequenced sample: peripheral blood. All receptors derive from a woman between 65 and 79 years old with acute or convalescent COVID-19.

CDR3 coding DNA: TGTGCCAGCTCACCACCAGGCAATAGCAGGGTGAACACTGAAGCTTTCTTT. It specifies CASSPPGNSRVNTEAFF. The V and J genes are TRBV18 and TRBJ1-1; D might be TRBD1 (5 bases). V was pared by 0 bases and J by 0 bases, with 14 bases between. The germline CDR1 and CDR2 sequences are KGHSH and LQKENI. The CDR3 is made up of 17 amino acids.

The rearrangement joins TRBV7-9 to TRBJ2-5; TRBD2 matches at 8 bases. Germline lookup yields CDR1 SEHNR and CDR2 FQNEAQ (reference sequence). This CDR3 has 15 amino acids. V shed 5 bases, J shed 7 bases, and the junction held 12 bases outside the gene matches. This CDR3 reads CASSPESRGDRTQYF. The CDR3 DNA follows: TGTGCCAGCAGCCCAGAATCGCGGGGGGATAGGACCCAGTACTTC.

CDR3 protein: CAWAPDRGLGYTF. In DNA form, the CDR3 reads TGTGCCTGGGCCCCGGACAGGGGACTTGGCTACACCTTC. V and J are TRBV30 and TRBJ1-2; the match to TRBD1 covers 9 bases. Germline V gives CDR1 GTSNPN, CDR2 SVGIG (reference sequence). CDR3 length: 13 residues. After removal of 5 bases from V and 7 bases from J, the junction contained 8 bases not matched to a gene.

CDR3 amino acids: CASSQRSSGANVLTF. The CDR3 DNA sequence: TGTGCCAGCAGCCAAAGGAGCTCTGGGGCCAACGTCCTGACTTTC. V and J are TRBV3-1 (or the pseudogene TRBV3-2) and TRBJ2-6, with unresolved D. The CDR3 runs to 15 residues. CDR1 LGHDT and CDR2 YNNKEL come from the germline V gene (reference sequence). V was cut by 2 bases and J by 0 bases, with 5 bases left in between.

V and J are TRBV28 and TRBJ2-5, with 7 bases that match TRBD2. The CDR3 extends over 16 amino acids. The trim removed 2 bases at V and 1 base at J, leaving 7 bases unmatched. CDR1 MDHEN and CDR2 SYDVKM come from the germline V gene. In nucleotides, the CDR3 is TGTGCCAGCAGTTTACCCCAGACTAGCAGCCAAGAGACCCAGTACTTC. It translates to CASSLPQTSSQETQYF.

The rearrangement joins TRBV27 to TRBJ1-4, with D possibly being TRBD1 (5 bases). Germline-derived CDR1 and CDR2 are MNHEY and SMNVEV (reference sequence). The CDR3 consists of 15 residues. The ends were cut back, 4 bases at V and 5 bases at J, with 14 bases in the middle. CDR3 coding DNA: TGTGCCAGCAGTTCCAGGGCGGCAGGCAATGAAAAACTGTTTTTT. The encoded protein is CASSSRAAGNEKLFF.

This chain connects TRBV15 to TRBJ2-7; 9 bases align to TRBD1. The germline gives CDR1 LNHNV, CDR2 YYDKDF (reference sequence). Trimming cost V 1 base and J 2 bases; bases outside gene matches: 3. This CDR3 has 15 amino acids. CDR3 in amino acids: CATSRAGQGAYEQYF. As DNA, the CDR3 is TGTGCCACCAGCAGAGCGGGACAGGGAGCCTACGAGCAGTACTTC.

The chain carries TRBV30 and TRBJ2-1; TRBD2 matches at 7 bases. Germline V CDR1 and CDR2: GTSNPN, SVGIG (reference sequence). The CDR3 totals 12 residues. With 1 base clipped from V and 6 bases from J, the junction kept 0 bases outside the gene matches. The CDR3 DNA sequence: TGTGCCTGGAGTGGGGAGGGCAATGAGCAGTTCTTC. Residues: CAWSGEGNEQFF.

V and J are TRBV11-2 and TRBJ1-2; a weak D match, TRBD1 (5 bases). Germline V gene data show CDR1 as SGHAT and CDR2 as FQNNGV. V was clipped by 1 base and J by 1 base, with 10 bases between them. The CDR3 is 15 amino acids. CDR3 nucleotides: TGTGCCAGCAGCTTAGGCCCCGACAGTAACTATGGCTACACCTTC. The encoded protein is CASSLGPDSNYGYTF.

The chain is built from TRBV5-1 and TRBJ1-5; 8 bases match TRBD1. V was clipped by 0 bases and J by 4 bases; unmatched bases: 15. The CDR3 contains 19 residues. Germline lookup yields CDR1 SGHRS and CDR2 YFSETQ. Here the CDR3 DNA reads TGCGCCAGCAGCTTGGGCTCCTCACAGGGGGTACTTGGGAATCAGCCCCAGCATTTT. It encodes CASSLGSSQGVLGNQPQHF. The whole variable domain, filled in from reference TRBV5-1 and TRBJ1-5, reads KAGVTQTPRYLIKTRGQQVTLSCSPISGHRSVSWYQQTPGQGLQFLFEYFSETQRNKGNFPGRFSGRQFSNSRSEMNVSTLELGDSALYLCASSLGSSQGVLGNQPQHFGDGTRLSIL.

V is TRBV10-3 and J is TRBJ1-6, with D perhaps TRBD1 (6 bases). The length of the CDR3 is 16 residues. Germline CDR1 and CDR2: ENHRY and SYGVKD. Trimming stripped 2 bases from V and 7 bases from J, with 15 bases between. The CDR3 nucleotides read TGTGCCATCAGTGAGACAGGGTCAGTGGGAAATTCACCCCTCCACTTT. Translated, it gives CAISETGSVGNSPLHF.

This chain uses TRBV6-6 with TRBJ1-4, with D perhaps matching TRBD1 (6 bases). CDR3 size: 16 residues. V lost 7 bases, J lost 5 bases, and 20 bases lay in between. CDR1 is MNHNY and CDR2 is SVGAGI in the germline V gene (reference sequence). The CDR3 DNA reads as TGTGCCAGCAACCTTTCCGGGGGGCGCGGGAATGAAAAACTGTTTTTT. Residues: CASNLSGGRGNEKLFF.

The chain carries TRBV10-1 and TRBJ2-3; perhaps TRBD2 as D (7 bases). Germline CDR1 WNHNN, CDR2 SYGVQD (reference sequence). The CDR3 length is 15 residues. The V end lost 5 bases, the J end lost 2 bases, and 14 bases lay between the germline ends. This CDR3 is CASSPTGGPTDTQYF. CDR3 DNA sequence: TGCGCCAGCAGTCCCACCGGGGGGCCCACAGATACGCAGTATTTT.

The chain is built from TRBV19 and TRBJ2-7, with 13 bases identical to TRBD2. The ends lost 5 bases at V and 2 bases at J; junction bases unmatched: 9. The CDR3 is 17 residues long. Germline V lookup: CDR1 LNHDA, CDR2 SQIVND (reference sequence). DNA for the CDR3: TGTGCCAGTAGTCCCGGACTAGCGGGAGTTAGAACCTACGAGCAGTACTTC. This encodes CASSPGLAGVRTYEQYF.

The chain employs TRBV5-5 and TRBJ1-4; TRBD1 matches at 7 bases. Germline V gene data show CDR1 as SGHKS and CDR2 as YYEKEE (reference sequence). After removal of 4 bases from V and 8 bases from J, the junction contained 14 bases not matched to a gene. There are 16 residues in the CDR3. DNA for the CDR3: TGTGCCAGCAGCATCAGGGCCGACAGGGTGAGAGAAAAACTGTTTTTT. Protein: CASSIRADRVREKLFF.

The CDR3 sequence: CASSLAPRQGAGYTF. CDR3 nucleotide sequence: TGTGCCAGCAGCTTAGCACCGCGACAGGGGGCTGGCTACACCTTC. The chain joins TRBV11-2 to TRBJ1-2, with 10 bases matching TRBD1. The junction had 6 bases not matched to a gene; V was cut back by 1 base and J by 7 bases. CDR1 is SGHAT and CDR2 is FQNNGV in the germline V gene. The CDR3 totals 15 residues.

This clone was observed a few times. The chain recombines TRBV27 with TRBJ2-3; 7 positions match TRBD2. J was trimmed by 3 bases and V by 2 bases; bases with no gene match: 11. CDR3 length equals 17 residues. Germline lookup yields CDR1 MNHEY and CDR2 SMNVEV (reference sequence). For the CDR3, the DNA is TGTGCCAGCAGTTTAGGGAGGGGAGAGGTGAATACAGATACGCAGTATTTT. Amino acids: CASSLGRGEVNTDTQYF.

This clone was seen more than once but under ten times. The gene calls are TRBV5-1 and TRBJ2-5; TRBD1 aligns across 11 bases. Germline trimming cut 6 bases from V and 0 bases from J; bases unmatched to any gene: 4. This CDR3 is 15 amino acids long. The V gene's germline CDR1 is SGHRS and CDR2 YFSETQ. Here the CDR3 reads CASTRTGGDQETQYF. The CDR3 bases are TGCGCCAGCACCCGGACAGGGGGCGACCAAGAGACCCAGTACTTC.

V gene TRBV6-1 combines with J gene TRBJ1-5; TRBD1 is a possible D gene (5 bases). The CDR3 extends over 16 amino acids. Between the trimmed V and J ends, which lost 3 bases and 1 base, there was a span of 13 bases. Germline assignment: CDR1 MNHNS and CDR2 SASEGT. CDR3 DNA: TGTGCCAGCAGTGATGGGGCAGGGAAGAGCAATCAGCCCCAGCATTTT. Translation gives CASSDGAGKSNQPQHF.

The sample holds one count of this clone. The chain has TRBV24-1 and TRBJ1-5; 9 nucleotides agree with TRBD1. CDR3 length: 15 residues. Germline CDR1 and CDR2: KGHDR and SFDVKD. Losses at the gene ends were 3 bases for V and 3 bases for J; bases not matched to a gene: 2. In DNA, the CDR3 is TGTGCCACCAGTGATGGGGACAGGGACAATCAGCCCCAGCATTTT. Amino acid sequence: CATSDGDRDNQPQHF.

This clone has more than one count but fewer than ten. The chain joins TRBV4-3 to TRBJ1-2, with 9 positions matching TRBD1. Germline values: CDR1 LGHNA, CDR2 YSLEER. CDR3 length: 14 amino acids. V was pared by 4 bases and J by 6 bases, with 6 bases of the junction left unmatched. The chain's CDR3 is CASSPGTGWDGYTF. CDR3 nucleotide sequence: TGCGCCAGCAGCCCGGGGACAGGGTGGGATGGCTACACCTTC.

The rearrangement links TRBV6-5 to TRBJ2-3; 8 bases match TRBD1. This CDR3 contains 15 residues. Germline V gene lookup returns CDR1 MNHEY and CDR2 SVGAGI. The J segment lost 2 bases and the V segment lost 5 bases, leaving 6 bases of the junction unmatched. The CDR3 sequence: CASSTDRGPTDTQYF. As DNA, the CDR3 is TGTGCCAGCAGTACCGACAGGGGACCCACAGATACGCAGTATTTT.

V usage is TRBV7-8 and J usage is TRBJ2-2, with D unclear. The CDR3 length is 14 residues. In germline, CDR1 is SGHVS, CDR2 FQNEAQ. V lost 5 bases to trimming and J lost 0 bases, with 7 bases between them. The CDR3: CASSPFANTGELFF. The CDR3 nucleotides read TGTGCCAGCAGCCCGTTCGCGAACACCGGGGAGCTGTTTTTT.

This sequence joins TRBV5-6 and TRBJ2-1, with D possibly being TRBD2 (5 bases). The CDR3 spans 12 residues. The ends were cut back, 5 bases at V and 9 bases at J, with 12 bases in the middle. CDR1 is SGHDT, CDR2 YYEEEE, per germline. CDR3 nucleotide sequence: TGTGCCAGCAGACCCGGACTGGGTGAGCAGTTCTTC. It yields the protein CASRPGLGEQFF.

V is TRBV9 and J is TRBJ2-3; possible D gene TRBD2, 6 bases. CDR3 length: 14 residues. Trimming took 3 bases from V and 0 from J, leaving 8 bases between them. The V gene's germline CDR1 is SGDLS and CDR2 YYNGEE. For the CDR3, the DNA is TGTGCCAGCAGCGCTAGCGCTAGCACAGATACGCAGTATTTT. Encoded protein: CASSASASTDTQYF. Combining the CDR3 with reference TRBV9 and TRBJ2-3 gives the whole variable domain DSGVTQTPKHLITATGQRVTLRCSPRSGDLSVYWYQQSLDQGLQFLIQYYNGEERAKGNILERFSAQQFPDLHSELNLSSLELGDSALYFCASSASASTDTQYFGPGTRLTVL.

This clone was observed many times. V and J are TRBV28 and TRBJ1-1, with D tentatively TRBD1 (6 bases). Germline V gene sequence: CDR1 MDHEN, CDR2 SYDVKM. The V end lost 6 bases, the J end lost 4 bases, and 18 bases lay between the germline ends. The CDR3 length is 15 residues. CDR3 loop: CASRSGGLRGTEAFF. For the CDR3, the DNA is TGTGCCAGCAGATCGGGGGGGCTGAGGGGCACTGAAGCTTTCTTT.

The chain links TRBV3-1 (or the pseudogene TRBV3-2) to TRBJ2-3, with 15 positions matching TRBD2. Germline trimming cut 0 bases from V and 7 bases from J; bases unmatched to any gene: 2. The CDR3 has 16 amino acids. Germline V lookup: CDR1 LGHDT, CDR2 YNNKEL (reference sequence). CDR3 region: CASSQEGLAGGYTQYF. The CDR3 coding sequence is TGTGCCAGCAGCCAAGAGGGACTAGCGGGAGGTTATACGCAGTATTTT.

This rearrangement joins TRBV28 to TRBJ2-1; D might be TRBD1 (5 bases). Trimming pared 10 bases from V and 0 bases from J, leaving 19 bases between. CDR3 size: 16 residues. Germline-derived CDR1 and CDR2 are MDHEN and SYDVKM. In nucleotides, the CDR3 is TGTGCCACCTCCCAAAGGGGCAGGAGCTCCTACAATGAGCAGTTCTTC. Residues: CATSQRGRSSYNEQFF.

The V gene is TRBV24-1, the J gene TRBJ2-1; the D gene is possibly TRBD1 (6 bases). Germline-derived CDR1 and CDR2 are KGHDR and SFDVKD. The CDR3 is 16 residues long. Trimming took 1 base from V and 3 from J, leaving 12 bases between them. The CDR3 is CATSDFGQGHYNEQFF. The CDR3 DNA reads TGTGCCACCAGTGATTTCGGCCAGGGGCACTACAATGAGCAGTTCTTC.

The chain combines TRBV25-1 with TRBJ2-3; 8 nucleotides align to TRBD1. The CDR3 loop spans 15 amino acids. The germline gives CDR1 MGHDK, CDR2 SYGVNS. With 5 bases clipped from V and 1 base from J, the junction kept 5 bases outside the gene matches. The CDR3 sequence is CASSLTGVGTDTQYF. For the CDR3, the DNA is TGTGCCAGCAGTTTGACAGGGGTTGGCACAGATACGCAGTATTTT.

The CDR3 loop is CASSPQGASRVSRSPLHF. DNA for the CDR3: TGTGCCAGCAGCCCCCAGGGGGCCTCCAGAGTTTCCAGGTCACCCCTCCACTTT. The genes are TRBV11-2 and TRBJ1-6, with 8 bases that match TRBD1. The CDR3 length is 18 residues. Germline trimming cut 5 bases from V and 10 bases from J; bases unmatched to any gene: 19. The germline V gene has CDR1 SGHAT and CDR2 FQNNGV.

The chain employs TRBV27 and TRBJ2-7, with 11 bases lining up with TRBD2. CDR1 and CDR2 from the germline V gene are MNHEY and SMNVEV (reference sequence). J was trimmed by 0 bases and V by 2 bases; bases with no gene match: 6. This CDR3 has 17 amino acids. CDR3 in DNA: TGTGCCAGCAGTTTAACGCTCGGGACTAGCGGCTCCTACGAGCAGTACTTC. Encoded protein: CASSLTLGTSGSYEQYF.